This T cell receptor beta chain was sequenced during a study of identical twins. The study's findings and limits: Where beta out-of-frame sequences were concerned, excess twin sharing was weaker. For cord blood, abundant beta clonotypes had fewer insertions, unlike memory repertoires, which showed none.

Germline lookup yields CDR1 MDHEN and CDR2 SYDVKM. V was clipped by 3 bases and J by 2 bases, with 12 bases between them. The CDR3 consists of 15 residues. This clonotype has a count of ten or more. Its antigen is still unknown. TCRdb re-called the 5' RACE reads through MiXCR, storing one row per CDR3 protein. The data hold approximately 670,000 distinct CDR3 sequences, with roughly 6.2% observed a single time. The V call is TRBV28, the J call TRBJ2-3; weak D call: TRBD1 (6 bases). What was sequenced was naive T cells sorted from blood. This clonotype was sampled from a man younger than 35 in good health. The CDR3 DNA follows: TGTGCCAGCAGTTTTGGACAGCAGAACACAGATACGCAGTATTTT. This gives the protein CASSFGQQNTDTQYF.